This is a list of T cell receptor beta chains from one sample in a study of blood T cell repertoires in COVID-19. The table came from immunoSEQ multiplex PCR; TCRdb's copy has only in-frame clones and leaves some out. The profile shows 210,000 or so clones, 65% to 85% of them singletons. Source material: PBMCs or T cells enriched from blood (not recorded which). Receptor source: a woman aged 40 to 50 with acute COVID-19. Both conserved end residues are part of each CDR3. A D gene is named only where the DNA matches it firmly. Only some rows state a clone size, as once, few, many or a class for expanded clones.

J gene	V gene	clone size	CDR3 length	D gene	CDR3 protein	CDR3 DNA
TRBJ1-2	TRBV2	NA	13	NA	CASKVGGASGYTF	TGTGCCAGCAAAGTTGGGGGGGCAAGCGGCTACACCTTC
TRBJ1-3	TRBV30	NA	15	TRBD1	CAWSATGEYWNTIYF	TGTGCCTGGAGTGCAACAGGGGAGTATTGGAACACCATATATTTT
TRBJ1-2	TRBV6-5	NA	13	NA	CASSWPGNYGYTF	TGTGCCAGCAGTTGGCCAGGGAACTATGGCTACACCTTC
TRBJ2-7	TRBV6-6	few	14	NA	CASTNEPKYYEQYF	TGTGCCAGCACCAACGAGCCGAAATACTACGAGCAGTACTTC
TRBJ1-5	TRBV27	few	12	NA	CASSNRNQPQHF	TGTGCCAGCAGTAATCGTAATCAGCCCCAGCATTTT
TRBJ1-1	TRBV19	NA	14	NA	CASSTGQKNTEAFF	TGTGCCAGTAGTACGGGACAAAAGAACACTGAAGCTTTCTTT
TRBJ1-6	TRBV11-2	NA	13	NA	CASSWQGNSPLHF	TGTGCCAGCAGCTGGCAGGGGAATTCACCCCTCCACTTT
TRBJ1-1	TRBV7-8	NA	15	NA	CASSKQGNLNTEAFF	TGTGCCAGCAGCAAACAGGGAAACCTGAACACTGAAGCTTTCTTT
TRBJ1-2	TRBV30	few	12	NA	CAWSWSGRGYTF	TGTGCCTGGAGTTGGTCAGGGAGGGGCTACACCTTC
TRBJ1-2	TRBV19	NA	14	TRBD1	CASKGPDRNYGYTF	TGTGCCAGTAAAGGCCCGGACAGGAACTATGGCTACACCTTC
TRBJ2-7	TRBV10-3	NA	16	TRBD1	CAISGTRGQGAGEQYF	TGTGCCATCAGTGGCACTCGGGGACAGGGGGCCGGCGAGCAGTACTTC
TRBJ2-7	TRBV6-5	NA	15	NA	CASSYDVGTAGGQYF	TGTGCCAGCAGTTACGACGTGGGGACGGCCGGGGGGCAGTACTTC
TRBJ1-6	TRBV6-5	NA	15	NA	CASSPPGLRNSPLHF	TGTGCCAGCAGCCCGCCAGGCCTCCGGAATTCACCCCTCCACTTT
TRBJ1-2	TRBV18	NA	13	NA	CASSPARASGYTF	TGTGCCAGCTCACCGGCCAGGGCAAGTGGCTACACCTTC
TRBJ2-7	TRBV5-1	once	13	NA	CASSTYREGEQYF	TGCGCCAGCAGCACATACAGGGAAGGCGAGCAGTACTTC
TRBJ1-1	TRBV7-9	once	16	NA	CASSPYTGGRGTEAFF	TGTGCCAGCAGCCCCTACACGGGGGGCAGAGGCACTGAAGCTTTCTTT
TRBJ1-2	TRBV2	NA	14	NA	CASSGGERQRGYTF	TGTGCCAGCAGTGGCGGGGAGAGACAGCGTGGCTACACCTTC
TRBJ1-2	TRBV10-3	NA	13	TRBD1	CAISVTGLEGYTF	TGTGCCATCAGCGTGACAGGGTTGGAAGGCTACACCTTC
TRBJ1-3	TRBV9	few	15	TRBD1	CASSTGTGSGNTIYF	TGTGCCAGCAGCACCGGGACAGGGTCTGGAAACACCATATATTTT
TRBJ2-1	TRBV6-4	few	15	TRBD2	CASSDSSGGANEQFF	TGTGCCAGCAGTGACTCGAGCGGGGGGGCCAATGAGCAGTTCTTC
TRBJ2-2	TRBV29-1	NA	11	NA	CSGSLNGELFF	TGCAGCGGTAGCCTTAACGGGGAGCTGTTTTTT
TRBJ2-4	TRBV5-8	few	15	NA	CASSLLSGWENIQYF	TGTGCCAGCAGCTTGTTATCAGGGTGGGAAAACATTCAGTACTTC
TRBJ1-2	TRBV12-3/TRBV12-4	few	13	NA	CASSLMGRSGYTF	TGTGCCAGCAGTTTAATGGGGCGTAGTGGCTACACCTTC
TRBJ2-1	TRBV10-3	NA	14	TRBD2	CAIKREGRAVEQFF	TGTGCCATCAAACGGGAGGGCCGGGCCGTTGAGCAGTTCTTC
TRBJ1-1	TRBV6-2/TRBV6-3	NA	12	NA	CASSTRRTEAFF	TGTGCCAGCAGTACCCGTCGGACTGAAGCTTTCTTT
TRBJ2-7	TRBV11-2	NA	14	NA	CASSLTGLSYEQYF	TGTGCCAGCAGCTTAACTGGACTAAGCTACGAGCAGTACTTC